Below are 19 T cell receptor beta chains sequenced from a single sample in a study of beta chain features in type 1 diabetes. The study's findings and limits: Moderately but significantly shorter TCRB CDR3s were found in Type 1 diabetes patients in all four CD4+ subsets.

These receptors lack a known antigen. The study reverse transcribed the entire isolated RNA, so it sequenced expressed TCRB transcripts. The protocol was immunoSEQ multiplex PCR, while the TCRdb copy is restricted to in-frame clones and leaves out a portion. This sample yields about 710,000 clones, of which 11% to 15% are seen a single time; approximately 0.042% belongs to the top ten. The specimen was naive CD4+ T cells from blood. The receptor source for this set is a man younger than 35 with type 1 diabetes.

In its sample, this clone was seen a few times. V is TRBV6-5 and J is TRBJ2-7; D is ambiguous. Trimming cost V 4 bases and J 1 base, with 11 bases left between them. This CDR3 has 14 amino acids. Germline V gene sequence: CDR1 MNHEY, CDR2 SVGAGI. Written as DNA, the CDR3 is TGTGCCAGCAGTTCCCAGAAAAAATCCTACGAGCAGTACTTC. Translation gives CASSSQKKSYEQYF.

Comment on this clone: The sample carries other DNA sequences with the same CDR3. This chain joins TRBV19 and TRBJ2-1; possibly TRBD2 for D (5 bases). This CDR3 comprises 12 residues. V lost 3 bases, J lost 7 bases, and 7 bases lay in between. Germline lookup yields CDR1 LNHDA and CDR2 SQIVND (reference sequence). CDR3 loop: CASSIGGNEQFF. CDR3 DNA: TGTGCCAGTAGTATCGGCGGGAATGAGCAGTTCTTC.

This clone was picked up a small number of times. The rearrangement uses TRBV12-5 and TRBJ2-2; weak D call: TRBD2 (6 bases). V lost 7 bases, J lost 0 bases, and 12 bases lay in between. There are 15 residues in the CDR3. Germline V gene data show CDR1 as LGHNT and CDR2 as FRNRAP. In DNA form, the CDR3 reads TGTGCTAGTGCCCTCGAGCGGGCGAACACCGGGGAGCTGTTTTTT. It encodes CASALERANTGELFF.

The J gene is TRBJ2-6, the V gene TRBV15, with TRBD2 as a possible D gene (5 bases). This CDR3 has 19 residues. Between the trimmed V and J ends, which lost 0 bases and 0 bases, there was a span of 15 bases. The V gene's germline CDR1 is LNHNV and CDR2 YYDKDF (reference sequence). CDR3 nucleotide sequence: TGTGCCACCAGCAGAGATTTCGGGTCGGGGAGCTCTGGGGCCAACGTCCTGACTTTC. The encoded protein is CATSRDFGSGSSGANVLTF.

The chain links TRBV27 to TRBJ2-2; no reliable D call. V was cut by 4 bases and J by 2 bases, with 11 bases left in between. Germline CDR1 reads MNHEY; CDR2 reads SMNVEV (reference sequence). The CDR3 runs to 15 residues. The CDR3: CASSSQTVNTGELFF. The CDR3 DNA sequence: TGTGCCAGCAGTTCTCAGACTGTCAACACCGGGGAGCTGTTTTTT.

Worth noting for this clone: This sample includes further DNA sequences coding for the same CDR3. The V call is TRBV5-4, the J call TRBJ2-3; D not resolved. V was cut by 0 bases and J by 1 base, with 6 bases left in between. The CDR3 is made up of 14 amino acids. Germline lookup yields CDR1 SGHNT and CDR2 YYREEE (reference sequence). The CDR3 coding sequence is TGTGCCAGCAGCTTGGCTCCAGGCACAGATACGCAGTATTTT. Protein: CASSLAPGTDTQYF. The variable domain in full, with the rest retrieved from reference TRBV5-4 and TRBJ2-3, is ETGVTQSPTHLIKTRGQQVTLRCSSQSGHNTVSWYQQALGQGPQFIFQYYREEENGRGNFPPRFSGLQFPNYSSELNVNALELDDSALYLCASSLAPGTDTQYFGPGTRLTVL.

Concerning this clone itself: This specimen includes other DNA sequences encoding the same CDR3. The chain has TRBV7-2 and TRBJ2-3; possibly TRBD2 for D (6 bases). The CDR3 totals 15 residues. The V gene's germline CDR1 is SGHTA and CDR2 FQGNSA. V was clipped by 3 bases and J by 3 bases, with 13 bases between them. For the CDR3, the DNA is TGTGCCAGCAGCTTTAGCGGCGTGGGGACAGATACGCAGTATTTT. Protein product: CASSFSGVGTDTQYF.

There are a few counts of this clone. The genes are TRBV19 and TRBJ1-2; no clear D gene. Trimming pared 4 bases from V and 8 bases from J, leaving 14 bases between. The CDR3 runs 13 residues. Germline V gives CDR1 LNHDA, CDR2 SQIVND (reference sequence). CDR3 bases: TGTGCCAGTAGTAGAGACCGCTATAACGGCTACACCTTC. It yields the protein CASSRDRYNGYTF.

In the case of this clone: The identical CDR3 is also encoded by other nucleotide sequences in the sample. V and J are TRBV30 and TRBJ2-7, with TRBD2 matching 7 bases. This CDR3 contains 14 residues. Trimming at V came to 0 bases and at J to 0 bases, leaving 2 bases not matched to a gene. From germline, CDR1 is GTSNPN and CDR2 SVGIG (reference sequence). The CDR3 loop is CAWSVGGSSYEQYF. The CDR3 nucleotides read TGTGCCTGGAGTGTGGGCGGGAGCTCCTACGAGCAGTACTTC.

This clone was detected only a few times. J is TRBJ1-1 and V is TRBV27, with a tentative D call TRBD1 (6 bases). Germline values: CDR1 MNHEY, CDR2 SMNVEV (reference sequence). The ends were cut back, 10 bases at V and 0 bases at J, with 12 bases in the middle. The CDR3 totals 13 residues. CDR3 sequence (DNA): TGTGCCACAAGACAGGATCTGAACACTGAAGCTTTCTTT. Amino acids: CATRQDLNTEAFF.

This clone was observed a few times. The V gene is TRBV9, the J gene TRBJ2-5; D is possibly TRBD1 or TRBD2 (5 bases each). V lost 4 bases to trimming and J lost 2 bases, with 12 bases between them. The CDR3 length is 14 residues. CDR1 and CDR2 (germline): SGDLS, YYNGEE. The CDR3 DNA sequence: TGTGCCAGCAGCCCGAGGGGCCCTCAAGAGACCCAGTACTTC. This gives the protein CASSPRGPQETQYF.

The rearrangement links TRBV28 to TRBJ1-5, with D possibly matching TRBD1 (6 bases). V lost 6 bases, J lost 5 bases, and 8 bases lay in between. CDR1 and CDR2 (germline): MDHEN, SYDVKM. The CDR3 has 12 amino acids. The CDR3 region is CASRGGDQPQHF. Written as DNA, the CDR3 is TGTGCCAGCAGAGGGGGGGATCAGCCCCAGCATTTT. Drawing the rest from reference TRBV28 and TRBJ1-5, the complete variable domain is DVKVTQSSRYLVKRTGEKVFLECVQDMDHENMFWYRQDPGLGLRLIYFSYDVKMKEKGDIPEGYSVSREKKERFSLILESASTNQTSMYLCASRGGDQPQHFGDGTRLSIL.

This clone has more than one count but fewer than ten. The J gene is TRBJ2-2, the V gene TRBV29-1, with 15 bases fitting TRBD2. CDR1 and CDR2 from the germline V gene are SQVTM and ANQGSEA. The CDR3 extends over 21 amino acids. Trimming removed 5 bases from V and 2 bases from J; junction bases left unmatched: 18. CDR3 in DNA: TGCAGCGTTCCCCGGACTAGCGGGAGGGCCCTGGATGGGACCAACACCGGGGAGCTGTTTTTT. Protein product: CSVPRTSGRALDGTNTGELFF.

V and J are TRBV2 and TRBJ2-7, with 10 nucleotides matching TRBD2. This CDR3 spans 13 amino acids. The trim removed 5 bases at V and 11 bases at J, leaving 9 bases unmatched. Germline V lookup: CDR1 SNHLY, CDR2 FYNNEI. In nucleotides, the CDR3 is TGTGCCAGCAGTCTGGGACTAGCGTCAGTGGAGTACTTC. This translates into CASSLGLASVEYF.

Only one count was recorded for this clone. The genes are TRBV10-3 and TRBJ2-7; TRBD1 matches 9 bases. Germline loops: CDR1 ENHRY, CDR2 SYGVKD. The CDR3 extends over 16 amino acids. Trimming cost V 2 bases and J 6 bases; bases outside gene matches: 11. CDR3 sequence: CAISERTGASLSEQYF. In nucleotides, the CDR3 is TGTGCCATCAGTGAGAGGACAGGGGCTTCTCTTAGCGAGCAGTACTTC.

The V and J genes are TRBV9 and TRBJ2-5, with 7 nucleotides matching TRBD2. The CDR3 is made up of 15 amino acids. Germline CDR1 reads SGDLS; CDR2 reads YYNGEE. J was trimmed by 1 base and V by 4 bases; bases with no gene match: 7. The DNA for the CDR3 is TGTGCCAGCAGCCCCAGCGGGATGGGCCAAGAGACCCAGTACTTC. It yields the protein CASSPSGMGQETQYF.

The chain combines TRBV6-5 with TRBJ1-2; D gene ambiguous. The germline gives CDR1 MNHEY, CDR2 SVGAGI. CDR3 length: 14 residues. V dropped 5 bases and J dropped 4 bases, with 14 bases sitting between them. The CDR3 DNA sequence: TGTGCCAGCAGTGCCCGAAGGACGGGCTATGGCTACACCTTC. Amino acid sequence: CASSARRTGYGYTF.

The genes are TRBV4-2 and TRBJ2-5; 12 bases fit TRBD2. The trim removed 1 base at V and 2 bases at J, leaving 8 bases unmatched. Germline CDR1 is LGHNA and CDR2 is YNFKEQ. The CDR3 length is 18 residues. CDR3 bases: TGTGCCAGCAGCCAAGTTTCGCTAGCGGGGGGGGTACAAGAGACCCAGTACTTC. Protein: CASSQVSLAGGVQETQYF.

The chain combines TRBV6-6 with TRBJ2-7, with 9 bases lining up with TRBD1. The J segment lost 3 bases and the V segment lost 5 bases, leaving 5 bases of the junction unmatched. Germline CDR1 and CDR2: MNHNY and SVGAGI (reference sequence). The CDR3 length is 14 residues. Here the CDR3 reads CASSTRDRVYEQYF. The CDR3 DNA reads TGTGCCAGCAGTACCCGGGACAGGGTCTACGAGCAGTACTTC.